Shown below are 30 T cell receptor beta chains from a single sample sequenced in a study of T cell responses to AZD1222 COVID-19 vaccine. TCRdb's copy holds only in-frame clones and misses some; the assay was immunoSEQ multiplex PCR. This table holds roughly 150,000 clones, about 90% found once. This material consisted of peripheral blood, taken 28 days after the second AZD1222 dose. The receptors were gathered from an adult who received the AZD1222 COVID-19 vaccine.

This CDR3 reads CASSQEGGLNTEAFF. The CDR3 nucleotides read TGTGCCAGCAGCCAAGAGGGAGGACTGAACACTGAAGCTTTCTTT. This chain links TRBV14 with TRBJ1-1; D not resolved. The V end was cut by 0 bases, the J end by 0 bases, with 8 bases between. In germline, CDR1 is SGHDN, CDR2 FVKESK. CDR3 size: 15 residues.

The chain is built from TRBV6-5 and TRBJ2-1, with 8 bases matching TRBD1. V trimming: 6 bases; J trimming: 9 bases; junction bases outside the gene matches: 4. CDR3 length equals 12 residues. Germline values: CDR1 MNHEY, CDR2 SVGAGI. CDR3 protein: CASRDDRGEQFF. The CDR3 coding sequence is TGTGCCAGCAGGGACGACAGGGGTGAGCAGTTCTTC.

The chain is built from TRBV28 and TRBJ1-6; D unresolved. Trimming took 7 bases from V and 2 from J, leaving 18 bases between them. Germline V gene lookup returns CDR1 MDHEN and CDR2 SYDVKM. This CDR3 has 17 amino acids. The CDR3 DNA sequence: TGTGCCAGCACTAGTACCGGGTCGCGGACCTATAATTCACCCCTCCACTTT. Its translation: CASTSTGSRTYNSPLHF.

The chain's CDR3 is CASSFLGLAGSNEQFF. The CDR3 bases are TGTGCCAGCAGCTTCCTAGGACTAGCGGGAAGCAATGAGCAGTTCTTC. J is TRBJ2-1 and V is TRBV11-2; 12 nucleotides agree with TRBD2. Trimming removed 3 bases from V and 6 bases from J; junction bases left unmatched: 6. Germline V gene sequence: CDR1 SGHAT, CDR2 FQNNGV. CDR3 size: 16 residues. The complete variable domain, with remaining parts taken from reference TRBV11-2 and TRBJ2-1, reads EAGVAQSPRYKIIEKRQSVAFWCNPISGHATLYWYQQILGQGPKLLIQFQNNGVVDDSQLPKDRFSAERLKGVDSTLKIQPAKLEDSAVYLCASSFLGLAGSNEQFFGPGTRLTVL.

The rearrangement joins TRBV5-6 to TRBJ1-2; 7 positions match TRBD1. CDR3 length: 15 amino acids. Trimming removed 0 bases from V and 4 bases from J; junction bases left unmatched: 6. Germline V gene data show CDR1 as SGHDT and CDR2 as YYEEEE. CDR3 sequence (DNA): TGTGCCAGCAGCTTGGTCGGGACAGAGTCCTATGGCTACACCTTC. Translation: CASSLVGTESYGYTF.

V and J are TRBV18 and TRBJ1-5; TRBD1 aligns across 10 bases. V shed 0 bases, J shed 6 bases, and the junction held 5 bases outside the gene matches. The CDR3 sequence is 16 residues long. Germline-derived CDR1 and CDR2 are KGHSH and LQKENI. CDR3 bases: TGTGCCAGCTCACCACCGAGACAGGGGGCTAGTCAGCCCCAGCATTTT. It codes for CASSPPRQGASQPQHF.

J is TRBJ2-7 and V is TRBV7-9, with no clear D. The CDR3 is 15 residues long. Trimming shortened V by 0 bases and J by 0 bases, and 9 bases separated the two germline ends. Looked up from germline, CDR1 is SEHNR and CDR2 is FQNEAQ (reference sequence). As DNA, the CDR3 is TGTGCCAGCAGCTTAGCGGACGGAAGCTCCTACGAGCAGTACTTC. Protein sequence: CASSLADGSSYEQYF.

The chain links TRBV28 to TRBJ2-1; a weak D match, TRBD2 (6 bases). Looked up from germline, CDR1 is MDHEN and CDR2 is SYDVKM. This CDR3 is built from 14 residues. V dropped 6 bases and J dropped 4 bases, with 13 bases sitting between them. CDR3 region: CASRSSGNYNEQFF. The CDR3 DNA follows: TGTGCCAGCAGGAGTAGCGGAAATTACAATGAGCAGTTCTTC.

V usage is TRBV18 and J usage is TRBJ2-4, with TRBD2 as a possible D gene (5 bases). Looked up from germline, CDR1 is KGHSH and CDR2 is LQKENI. The CDR3 extends over 13 amino acids. The V gene lost 2 bases and the J gene lost 9 bases, with 11 bases spanning the gap. This CDR3 is CASSPTGLGIQYF. The CDR3 nucleotides read TGTGCCAGCTCACCAACGGGATTGGGCATTCAGTACTTC.

The V gene is TRBV11-2, the J gene TRBJ2-7, with D possibly being TRBD1 (5 bases). CDR3 length: 14 amino acids. CDR1 and CDR2 from the germline V gene are SGHAT and FQNNGV. Trimming took off 0 bases at V and 3 bases at J, with 9 bases between the two ends. CDR3 DNA: TGTGCCAGCAGCTTAGATCGACAGTTCTACGAGCAGTACTTC. Encoded protein: CASSLDRQFYEQYF.

This chain links TRBV6-2 or TRBV6-3 with TRBJ2-7, with 9 bases matching TRBD1. V lost 6 bases, J lost 3 bases, and 12 bases stayed unmatched. The germline V gene has CDR1 MNHEY and CDR2 SVGEGT. This CDR3 is built from 16 residues. CDR3 bases: TGTGCCAGCAGCGATGCCCTCCGGGACAGGGTCTACGAGCAGTACTTC. Translation gives CASSDALRDRVYEQYF.

The sample holds one count of this clone. The chain recombines TRBV6-4 with TRBJ2-2, with 8 bases fitting TRBD2. Trimming at V came to 6 bases and at J to 6 bases, leaving 12 bases not matched to a gene. From germline, CDR1 is MRHNA and CDR2 SNTAGT. The CDR3 covers 16 residues. The CDR3 coding sequence is TGTGCCAGCAGCCGTGTCCCGAGCGGGAGCGCCGGGGAGCTGTTTTTT. The encoded protein is CASSRVPSGSAGELFF.

The J gene is TRBJ1-3, the V gene TRBV7-2; the D gene is possibly TRBD1 (5 bases). Trimming took 4 bases from V and 4 from J, leaving 14 bases between them. The CDR3 is 15 amino acids. Germline CDR1 SGHTA, CDR2 FQGNSA. CDR3 bases: TGTGCCAGCAGCTCTGGGGCAAGCCTGGGAAACACCATATATTTT. It is translated as CASSSGASLGNTIYF.

The CDR3 DNA sequence: TGTGCCAGCAGTGAACTGGGACACTATGGCTACACCTTC. Protein: CASSELGHYGYTF. The rearrangement joins TRBV2 to TRBJ1-2; D is perhaps TRBD1 (5 bases). Germline V lookup: CDR1 SNHLY, CDR2 FYNNEI. The V end lost 2 bases, the J end lost 3 bases, and 7 bases lay between the germline ends. The CDR3 runs 13 residues.

The chain has TRBV15 and TRBJ2-3; 7 bases are a match to TRBD2. V was clipped by 7 bases and J by 3 bases; unmatched bases: 7. Germline CDR1 is LNHNV and CDR2 is YYDKDF (reference sequence). CDR3 length equals 14 residues. The CDR3 sequence is CATTGLGGTDTQYF. The CDR3 DNA sequence: TGTGCCACCACAGGGTTGGGGGGGACAGATACGCAGTATTTT.

The chain has TRBV19 and TRBJ2-3; a weak D match, TRBD2 (6 bases). Germline CDR1 is LNHDA and CDR2 is SQIVND (reference sequence). Trimming pared 4 bases from V and 3 bases from J, leaving 14 bases between. The CDR3 has 15 amino acids. For the CDR3, the DNA is TGTGCCAGTAGTACCCCCGGGACTGGGACAGATACGCAGTATTTT. Translating gives CASSTPGTGTDTQYF.

V and J are TRBV2 and TRBJ1-1; 7 bases map to TRBD1. The germline CDR1 and CDR2 sequences are SNHLY and FYNNEI. With 6 bases clipped from V and 7 bases from J, the junction kept 5 bases outside the gene matches. The CDR3 has 12 amino acids. CDR3 coding DNA: TGTGCCAGCAGGGAACAGGGGATTGAAGCTTTCTTT. It is translated as CASREQGIEAFF.

The rearrangement joins TRBV5-1 to TRBJ1-5; maybe TRBD1 (5 bases). CDR1 and CDR2 from the germline V gene are SGHRS and YFSETQ. The CDR3 has 15 residues. Trimming stripped 4 bases from V and 5 bases from J, with 16 bases between. This CDR3 reads CASSREGRLDQPQHF. The CDR3 nucleotides read TGCGCCAGCAGCCGCGAGGGGAGGCTCGATCAGCCCCAGCATTTT.

This clone was counted a single time. This chain uses TRBV7-9 with TRBJ2-3; D is undetermined. CDR3 length: 14 amino acids. The germline CDR1 and CDR2 sequences are SEHNR and FQNEAQ (reference sequence). Deletions cut 5 bases from V and 5 bases from J, with 14 bases between. The CDR3 here is CASSPGPYGDTQYF. The CDR3 region has the DNA TGTGCCAGCAGCCCCGGGCCCTATGGAGATACGCAGTATTTT. Combining the CDR3 with reference TRBV7-9 and TRBJ2-3 gives the whole variable domain DTGVSQNPRHKITKRGQNVTFRCDPISEHNRLYWYRQTLGQGPEFLTYFQNEAQLEKSRLLSDRFSAERPKGSFSTLEIQRTEQGDSAMYLCASSPGPYGDTQYFGPGTRLTVL.

The chain is built from TRBV5-4 and TRBJ1-1; D call uncertain. Germline V gene lookup returns CDR1 SGHNT and CDR2 YYREEE (reference sequence). The CDR3 spans 15 residues. Trimming left V 0 bases short and J 4 bases short, with 13 bases between. The DNA for the CDR3 is TGTGCCAGCAGCTTGGTTACAAAGGCGGGCACTGAAGCTTTCTTT. Translated, it gives CASSLVTKAGTEAFF.

This chain connects TRBV5-1 to TRBJ1-4; possibly TRBD1 for D (6 bases). CDR3 size: 16 residues. Trimming pared 4 bases from V and 3 bases from J, leaving 16 bases between. Germline CDR1 SGHRS, CDR2 YFSETQ. CDR3 coding DNA: TGCGCCAGCAGCCCGAGTGGGGGGGCCCCTAATGAAAAACTGTTTTTT. Protein product: CASSPSGGAPNEKLFF.

The chain uses TRBV2 and TRBJ1-4; no clear D gene. Germline lookup yields CDR1 SNHLY and CDR2 FYNNEI. The length of the CDR3 is 15 residues. Trimming left V 6 bases short and J 0 bases short, with 11 bases between. CDR3 sequence reads: CASRRGPPTNEKLFF. CDR3 DNA: TGTGCCAGCAGACGCGGGCCCCCAACTAATGAAAAACTGTTTTTT.

The chain uses TRBV10-1 and TRBJ2-7; no clear D. The germline CDR1 and CDR2 sequences are WNHNN and SYGVQD (reference sequence). This CDR3 region has 15 residues. Trimming took off 2 bases at V and 4 bases at J, with 15 bases between the two ends. CDR3 in DNA: TGCGCCAGCAGTGAGGGGCCCTCCTATCCTTACGAGCAGTACTTC. This translates into CASSEGPSYPYEQYF.

The V and J genes are TRBV18 and TRBJ2-5, with 8 nucleotides matching TRBD1. The CDR3 totals 18 residues. Germline assignment: CDR1 KGHSH and CDR2 LQKENI. After removal of 3 bases from V and 3 bases from J, the junction contained 15 bases not matched to a gene. The CDR3 sequence: CASSPLPRGQGVEETQYF. DNA of the CDR3: TGTGCCAGCTCACCCCTTCCCCGCGGACAGGGTGTCGAAGAGACCCAGTACTTC.

The gene calls are TRBV3-1 (or the pseudogene TRBV3-2) and TRBJ1-3; D remains unclear. The ends were cut back, 4 bases at V and 2 bases at J, with 6 bases in the middle. CDR1 LGHDT and CDR2 YNNKEL come from the germline V gene (reference sequence). CDR3 length equals 13 residues. The CDR3 DNA reads TGTGCCAGCAGCCTCTCGGCTGGAAACACCATATATTTT. This gives the protein CASSLSAGNTIYF.

The sample holds a few counts of this clone. This chain uses TRBV19 with TRBJ1-1; the D is unclear. CDR3 length equals 13 residues. Trimming removed 0 bases at V and 2 bases at J, with 4 bases between. Germline CDR1 and CDR2: LNHDA and SQIVND (reference sequence). The CDR3 nucleotides read TGTGCCAGTAGTATAGATAGTAACACTGAAGCTTTCTTT. Encoded protein: CASSIDSNTEAFF.

This chain links TRBV19 with TRBJ2-1; 7 bases match TRBD1. This CDR3 region has 16 residues. The germline V gene encodes CDR1 LNHDA and CDR2 SQIVND (reference sequence). Trimming took 4 bases from V and 7 from J; bases not matched to a gene: 13. CDR3 sequence (DNA): TGTGCCAGTAGTAAACAGGGGCGAGGTGGTGTAAATGAGCAGTTCTTC. It encodes CASSKQGRGGVNEQFF. The full variable domain, in which reference TRBV19 and TRBJ2-1 provide the parts outside the CDR3, is DGGITQSPKYLFRKEGQNVTLSCEQNLNHDAMYWYRQDPGQGLRLIYYSQIVNDFQKGDIAEGYSVSREKKESFPLTVTSAQKNPTAFYLCASSKQGRGGVNEQFFGPGTRLTVL.

This clone was recorded only once. This chain joins TRBV24-1 and TRBJ2-2; D ambiguous. The ends were cut back, 6 bases at V and 1 base at J, with 26 bases in the middle. The CDR3 loop spans 20 amino acids. The V gene's germline CDR1 is KGHDR and CDR2 SFDVKD. CDR3: CATSPTAGRSRLQNTGELFF. The DNA for the CDR3 is TGTGCCACCAGTCCTACGGCCGGGCGGTCCCGACTCCAGAACACCGGGGAGCTGTTTTTT.

The CDR3 spells CASSLSGSDTQYF. CDR3 coding DNA: TGTGCCAGCAGCCTTAGCGGTTCAGATACGCAGTATTTT. The rearrangement uses TRBV6-4 and TRBJ2-3; possible D gene TRBD2, 6 bases. CDR1 and CDR2 (germline): MRHNA, SNTAGT. Trimming shortened V by 6 bases and J by 4 bases, and 11 bases separated the two germline ends. The CDR3 is made up of 13 amino acids.

This chain connects TRBV7-6 to TRBJ2-3; D not resolved. The CDR3 length is 14 residues. CDR1 SGHVS and CDR2 FNYEAQ come from the germline V gene. V was pared by 7 bases and J by 5 bases, with 16 bases between. CDR3 in DNA: TGTGCCAGCAACCCCTTCCCCGGTGGAGATACGCAGTATTTT. Its protein product is CASNPFPGGDTQYF.